This T cell receptor (beta chain) originates from a study of cytomegalovirus exposure and HLA in healthy donors. The PCR used 60 Vbeta and 13 Jbeta primers. The data were produced by immunoSEQ multiplex PCR, yet TCRdb's version contains in-frame clones alone and is incomplete. Among approximately 110,000 clones listed, roughly 80% were seen once. Between the trimmed V and J ends, which lost 0 bases and 3 bases, there was a span of 12 bases. Per germline, CDR1 PRHDT and CDR2 FYEKMQ (reference sequence). This CDR3 has 16 amino acids. The count of this clone is one. This chain links TRBV13 with TRBJ2-1; a possible D gene is TRBD2 (5 bases). Input material: PBMCs. The sequence derives from a young man in good health and CMV-seropositive. The CDR3 is CASSLGRRRFYNEQFF. In nucleotides, the CDR3 is TGTGCCAGCAGCTTAGGCCGGAGGAGGTTCTACAATGAGCAGTTCTTC. The full variable domain, in which reference TRBV13 and TRBJ2-1 provide the parts outside the CDR3, is AAGVIQSPRHLIKEKRETATLKCYPIPRHDTVYWYQQGPGQDPQFLISFYEKMQSDKGSIPDRFSAQQFSDYHSELNMSSLELGDSALYFCASSLGRRRFYNEQFFGPGTRLTVL.